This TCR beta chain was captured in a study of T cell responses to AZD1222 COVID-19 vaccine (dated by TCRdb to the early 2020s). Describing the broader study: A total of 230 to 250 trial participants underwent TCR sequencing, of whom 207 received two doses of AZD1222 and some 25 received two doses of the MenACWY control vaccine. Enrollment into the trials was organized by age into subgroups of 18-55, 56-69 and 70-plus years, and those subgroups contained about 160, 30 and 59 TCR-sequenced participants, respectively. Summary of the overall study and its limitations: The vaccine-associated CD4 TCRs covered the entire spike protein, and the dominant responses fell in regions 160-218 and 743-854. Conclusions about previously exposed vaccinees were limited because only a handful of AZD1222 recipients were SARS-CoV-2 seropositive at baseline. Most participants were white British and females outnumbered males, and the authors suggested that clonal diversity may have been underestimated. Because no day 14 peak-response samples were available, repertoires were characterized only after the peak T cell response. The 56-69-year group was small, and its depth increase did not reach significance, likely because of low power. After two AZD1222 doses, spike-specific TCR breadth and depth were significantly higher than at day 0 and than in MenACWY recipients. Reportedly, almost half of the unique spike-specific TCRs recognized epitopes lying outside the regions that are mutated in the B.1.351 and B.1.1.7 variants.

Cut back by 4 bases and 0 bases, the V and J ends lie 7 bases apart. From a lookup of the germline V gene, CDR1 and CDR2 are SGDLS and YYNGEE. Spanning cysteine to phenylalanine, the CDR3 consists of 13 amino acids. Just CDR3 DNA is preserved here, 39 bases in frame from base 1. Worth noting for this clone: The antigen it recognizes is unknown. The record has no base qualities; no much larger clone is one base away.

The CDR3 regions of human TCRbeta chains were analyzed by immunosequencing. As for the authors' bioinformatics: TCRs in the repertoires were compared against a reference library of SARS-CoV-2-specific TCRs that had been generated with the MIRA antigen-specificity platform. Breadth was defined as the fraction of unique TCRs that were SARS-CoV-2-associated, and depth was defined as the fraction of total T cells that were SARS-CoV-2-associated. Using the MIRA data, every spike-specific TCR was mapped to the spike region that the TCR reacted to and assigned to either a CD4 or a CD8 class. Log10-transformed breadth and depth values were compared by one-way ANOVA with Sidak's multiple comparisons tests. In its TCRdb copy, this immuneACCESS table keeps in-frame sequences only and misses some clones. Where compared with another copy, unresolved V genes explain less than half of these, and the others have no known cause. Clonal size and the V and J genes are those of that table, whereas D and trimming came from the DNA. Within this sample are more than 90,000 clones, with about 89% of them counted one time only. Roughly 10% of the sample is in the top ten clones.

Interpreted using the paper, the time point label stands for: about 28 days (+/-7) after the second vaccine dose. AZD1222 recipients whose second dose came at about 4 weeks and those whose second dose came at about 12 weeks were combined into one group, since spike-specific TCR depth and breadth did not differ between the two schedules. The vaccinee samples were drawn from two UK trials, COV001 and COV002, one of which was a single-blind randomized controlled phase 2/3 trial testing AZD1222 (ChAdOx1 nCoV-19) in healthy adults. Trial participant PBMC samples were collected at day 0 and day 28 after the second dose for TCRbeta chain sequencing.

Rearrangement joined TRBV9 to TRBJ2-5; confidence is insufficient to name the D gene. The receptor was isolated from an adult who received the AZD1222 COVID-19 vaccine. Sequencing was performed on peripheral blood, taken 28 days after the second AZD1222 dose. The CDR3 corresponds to CASSPRYQETQYF. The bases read TGTGCCAGCAGCCCCCGGTACCAAGAGACCCAGTACTTC.